This T cell receptor (beta chain) originates from a study of beta chain features in type 1 diabetes. Every isolated RNA sample was fully reverse transcribed, so sequencing captured expressed TCRB transcripts. Using immunoSEQ multiplex PCR, the repertoire was profiled, and TCRdb retains in-frame clones only, with some absent. The sample lists under 450,000 clones; around 16% were seen once. Sorting of CD4+ naive, central memory, regulatory and stem cell-like memory cells was performed via CD45RO/CCR7/CD25/CD127/CD95/CD27. The germline CDR1 and CDR2 sequences are SGHTA and FQGNSA. After removal of 5 bases from V and 7 bases from J, the junction contained 11 bases not matched to a gene. The CDR3 length is 14 residues.

The specimen was naive CD4+ T cells from blood. This TCR derives from a young woman in good health. The chain employs TRBV7-2 and TRBJ2-7; 7 bases are shared with TRBD2. DNA for the CDR3: TGTGCCAGCAGCGACTCCGGGACTACGAGGGAGCAGTACTTC. Residues: CASSDSGTTREQYF.